A selection of T cell receptor beta chains follows, all from one sample in a study of cytomegalovirus exposure and HLA in healthy donors. Assay: immunoSEQ multiplex PCR; the TCRdb copy retains only in-frame clones and omits some. This sample contains about 59,000 clones. The source material was PBMCs. The receptors derive from a man aged 30 to 45 in good health and CMV-seropositive. Both conserved end residues are part of each CDR3.

J gene | V gene | CDR3 protein
TRBJ1-1 | TRBV30 | CAWKGQGIAEAFF
TRBJ2-7 | TRBV7-8 | CASSLRDRYSSGEQYF
TRBJ1-1 | TRBV7-9 | CASSQYRVNTEAFF
TRBJ2-1 | TRBV6-6 | CASSYPRGTTDNEQFF
TRBJ2-1 | TRBV7-6 | CASSNTLPGTKEHEQFF
TRBJ2-1 | TRBV5-1 | CASTDYNEQFF
TRBJ1-1 | TRBV10-3 | CANRGKEGGTEAFF
TRBJ1-5 | TRBV2 | CASSEAPGTGDQPQHF
TRBJ2-1 | TRBV6-4 | CASSDGSSDNEQFF
TRBJ1-1 | TRBV7-2 | CASSQGGAGVAFF
TRBJ1-1 | TRBV19 | CASSIGGIGTEAFF
TRBJ2-1 | TRBV4-1 | CASSKVGTSGRNEQFF
TRBJ2-7 | TRBV2 | CASGGGQAVVYEQYF
TRBJ2-2 | TRBV4-1 | CASSQDRGQGTGELFF
TRBJ2-7 | TRBV29-1 | CSDRGQGGAHEQYF
TRBJ2-3 | TRBV9 | CASSVVEGGTDTQYF
TRBJ1-2 | TRBV10-2 | CASSENRGGYTF
TRBJ1-4 | TRBV7-9 | CASSLVAVIFQKLFF
TRBJ2-7 | TRBV6-6 | CASSYSSGGEQYF
TRBJ1-2 | TRBV5-1 | CASSLEGDANYGYTF
TRBJ1-1 | TRBV13 | CASSPRVGGQTEAFF
TRBJ1-2 | TRBV7-8 | CASSLGQGRGGYTF
TRBJ2-1 | TRBV5-6 | CASSKQGREQFF